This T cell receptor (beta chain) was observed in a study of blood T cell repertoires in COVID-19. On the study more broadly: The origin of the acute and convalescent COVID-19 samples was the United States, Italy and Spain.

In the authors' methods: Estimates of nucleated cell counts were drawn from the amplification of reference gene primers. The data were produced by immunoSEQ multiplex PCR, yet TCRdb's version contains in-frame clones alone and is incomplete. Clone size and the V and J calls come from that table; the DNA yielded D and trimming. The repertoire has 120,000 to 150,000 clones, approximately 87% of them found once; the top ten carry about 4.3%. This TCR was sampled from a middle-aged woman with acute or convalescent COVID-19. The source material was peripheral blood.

The CDR3 region has the DNA TGCGCCAGCAGCTTGAACAGAGCGAACACCGGGGAGCTGTTTTTT. It translates to CASSLNRANTGELFF. This rearrangement joins TRBV5-1 to TRBJ2-2; no clear D gene. The V gene's germline CDR1 is SGHRS and CDR2 YFSETQ. CDR3 length: 15 amino acids. V gave up 1 base and J gave up 0 bases, with 7 bases separating them.